This T cell receptor beta chain was captured by sequencing in a study of blood T cell repertoires in COVID-19. On the study more broadly: COVID-19 samples from acute and convalescent phases originated in the United States, Italy and Spain.

Germline V CDR1 and CDR2: SGHRS, YFSETQ. The CDR3 runs to 14 residues. V was clipped by 0 bases and J by 3 bases, with 6 bases between them. The repertoire was sequenced with immunoSEQ multiplex PCR; TCRdb's copy has only in-frame clones and lacks some. Among about 370,000 clones listed, around 87% were seen once. Seattle patient enrollment occurred during active infection, with longitudinal follow-up thereafter. Input material: peripheral blood. The TCR originated in a woman under 40 with COVID-19, enrolled during active disease. The J gene is TRBJ2-2, the V gene TRBV5-1; D ambiguous. The CDR3 nucleotides read TGCGCCAGCAGCTTGGAGCGCGACACCGGGGAGCTGTTTTTT. Protein: CASSLERDTGELFF.